Listed below are T cell receptor beta chains from one sample, sequenced in a study of molecular identifiers for immune sequencing clone quantification. TCRdb reprocessed the PCR reads via MiXCR and lists one record per CDR3 protein. The sample lists about 36,000 distinct CDR3 sequences; approximately 19% were seen once. The sequenced material came from naive CD8+ T cells from blood, with Jurkat cell RNA spiked in. Receptors originate from a human donor in good health. Some libraries in this study had Jurkat cell RNA spiked in. The conserved cysteine and the conserved F or W are not part of the CDR3 here. Fields, in order: clone size, J gene, V gene, CDR3 protein. The listing skips clone size in some rows; elsewhere it reads once, few, many or a size class.

many | TRBJ2-7 | TRBV4-3 | ASSQDRTGVLREQY
many | TRBJ1-5 | TRBV12-3/TRBV12-4 | ASSLSAGGYQPQH
NA | TRBJ1-1 | TRBV27 | ASTPLVGAEAF
NA | TRBJ2-1 | TRBV2 | ASRKGLAGGFEQF
many | TRBJ2-1 | TRBV5-1 | ASSLPAGANEQF
NA | TRBJ1-6 | TRBV7-4 | ASSFRRGGSYNSPLP
many | TRBJ2-3 | TRBV10-3 | AISEPSTGQASTDTQY
few | TRBJ2-1 | TRBV29-1 | SVESGSSYNEQF
many | TRBJ2-7 | TRBV2 | ASSPGLTYEQY
few | TRBJ2-3 | TRBV4-2 | ASSQEGGTSTDTQY
NA | TRBJ2-1 | TRBV7-2 | TSSSTVSYNEQF
few | TRBJ2-3 | TRBV20-1 | SVGTSGTDTQY